These 21 T cell receptor beta chains came from one sample sequenced in a study of CD8 T cells in ankylosing spondylitis (dated by TCRdb to about 2017). Libraries were constructed by 5' RACE. The sequencer listed for this sample is Illumina HiSeq 2500. The public sequencing data were trimmed at Q25 with fastp and processed into clonotypes with MiXCR by TCRdb, which kept only in-frame beta chains. Every distinct CDR3 protein forms one entry, paired with its most common genes and DNA. This sample is represented by some 38,000 distinct CDR3 sequences; 10% of them were singletons. About a sixth of the sample is in the top ten clones. Sample: blood, either unsorted or a sorted T cell fraction (not recorded which). The receptors stem from a male donor with ankylosing spondylitis or in good health (not recorded which).

This clonotype was seen many times. The DNA of the CDR3 is TGCGCCAGCAGCTTTCTAGGACCCCTAACCAATGAGCAGTTCTTC. This codes for CASSFLGPLTNEQFF. The chain has TRBV5-1 and TRBJ2-1; D not resolved. The CDR3 length is 15 residues. Germline V lookup: CDR1 SGHRS, CDR2 YFSETQ. Trimming pared 2 bases from V and 6 bases from J, leaving 15 bases between.

This clonotype was observed at least ten times. The gene calls are TRBV12-3 or TRBV12-4 and TRBJ1-2; D not certain. V lost 6 bases, J lost 3 bases, and 14 bases lay in between. The CDR3 is made up of 14 amino acids. The CDR3 region is CASSLMGMDYGYTF. CDR3 DNA: TGTGCCAGCAGCTTAATGGGGATGGACTATGGCTACACCTTC.

This clonotype has at least ten counts. The rearrangement links TRBV20-1 to TRBJ2-1, with 7 bases aligning to TRBD2. Germline CDR1 is DFQATT and CDR2 is SNEGSKA (reference sequence). This CDR3 has 15 residues. V lost 0 bases to trimming and J lost 4 bases; unmatched junction nucleotides: 6. DNA of the CDR3: TGCAGTGCTAGAGACGTTTTCGGGGGGTACAATGAGCAGTTCTTC. As protein: CSARDVFGGYNEQFF.

The table lists this clonotype with many counts. The genes are TRBV6-5 and TRBJ1-1; D gene ambiguous. The CDR3 length is 13 residues. V was trimmed by 0 bases and J by 5 bases, leaving 7 bases between them. CDR1 MNHEY and CDR2 SVGAGI come from the germline V gene. CDR3 DNA sequence: TGTGCCAGCAGTTACTCTTTCGGGACTGAAGCTTTCTTT. It encodes CASSYSFGTEAFF.

Many counts were recorded for this clonotype. The chain is built from TRBV28 and TRBJ2-5; D ambiguous. The CDR3 runs 15 residues. V shed 4 bases and J shed 2 bases, with 14 bases lying between them. Germline assignment: CDR1 MDHEN and CDR2 SYDVKM. As DNA, the CDR3 is TGTGCCAGCAGTTCCCTTCGACTCGAGCAAGAGACCCAGTACTTC. Amino acid sequence: CASSSLRLEQETQYF.

This clonotype appeared a single time. The V call is TRBV21-1, the J call TRBJ2-4. TRBV21-1 is a recognized pseudogene. This CDR3 contains 15 residues. The CDR3 DNA reads as TGTGCCAGCAGAAAGGGGTACGCGGCCAAAAACATTCAGTACTTC. This sequence encodes CASRKGYAAKNIQYF.

This clonotype was observed many times. J is TRBJ2-7 and V is TRBV6-2 or TRBV6-3, with D perhaps matching TRBD2 (5 bases). CDR1 and CDR2 from the germline V gene are MNHEY and SVGEGT. Trimming removed 6 bases from V and 5 bases from J, with 11 bases in between. The CDR3 is made up of 12 amino acids. Written as DNA, the CDR3 is TGTGCCAGCAGCCGCGGGTCAAACGAGCAGTACTTC. Amino acids: CASSRGSNEQYF.

The V gene is TRBV9, the J gene TRBJ1-3, with D unclear. This CDR3 is built from 13 residues. V shed 4 bases and J shed 4 bases, with 9 bases lying between them. The germline gives CDR1 SGDLS, CDR2 YYNGEE. The CDR3 nucleotides are TGTGCCAGCAGCCCAACAGAAGGAAACACCATATATTTT. It yields the protein CASSPTEGNTIYF.

Concerning this clonotype: A much bigger clone sits one base away, suggesting this may be a read error. The chain employs TRBV16 and TRBJ2-6; D ambiguous. The CDR3 consists of 15 residues. Germline-derived CDR1 and CDR2 are KGHSY and FQNENV. The CDR3 bases are TGTGCCTGCAGCCAAGGGATCTCTGGGGCCAACGTCCTGACTTTC. Amino acid sequence: CACSQGISGANVLTF.

The genes are TRBV11-2 and TRBJ2-7; TRBD1 or TRBD2 may be the D gene (6 bases each). Per germline, CDR1 SGHAT and CDR2 FQNNGV. The ends were cut back, 11 bases at V and 6 bases at J, with 20 bases in the middle. This CDR3 contains 13 residues. CDR3 protein: CASCRGRSLEQYF. The CDR3 nucleotides read TGTGCCTCGTGCCGGGGGCGAAGCCTCGAGCAGTACTTC.

In this sample, this clonotype turned up a few times. The chain is built from TRBV2 and TRBJ2-5; D unclear. Trimming stripped 8 bases from V and 0 bases from J, with 13 bases between. The CDR3 extends over 14 amino acids. The germline V gene has CDR1 SNHLY and CDR2 FYNNEI. CDR3 region: CASGSSGYQETQYF. CDR3 nucleotide sequence: TGTGCCAGCGGCTCATCCGGGTACCAAGAGACCCAGTACTTC.

By share, this clonotype ranks as medium-sized. The gene calls are TRBV20-1 and TRBJ2-7; TRBD2 agrees at 11 bases. The CDR3 extends over 22 amino acids. Germline V gene lookup returns CDR1 DFQATT and CDR2 SNEGSKA (reference sequence). V dropped 0 bases and J dropped 1; count of bases not matched to a gene: 23. The DNA of the CDR3 is TGCAGTGCTAGAGATGCAGGACTAGCGGGCCTAAACGGGGCCCCAAGTTCCTACGAGCAGTACTTC. As protein: CSARDAGLAGLNGAPSSYEQYF.

This clonotype came up many times. CDR3 region: CASSQDVGTHYGYTF. The CDR3 DNA follows: TGCGCCAGCAGCCAAGATGTGGGGACTCACTATGGCTACACCTTC. The V call is TRBV4-3, the J call TRBJ1-2; a possible D gene is TRBD1 (5 bases). The germline CDR1 and CDR2 sequences are LGHNA and YSLEER. This CDR3 comprises 15 residues. With 0 bases removed from V and 3 bases from J, the gap between germline ends came to 11 bases.

This clonotype occurred many times. The J gene is TRBJ2-7, the V gene TRBV6-1, with a tentative D call TRBD2 (6 bases). CDR3 length: 15 residues. V lost 4 bases and J 3 bases, leaving 16 bases between the germline ends. Looked up from germline, CDR1 is MNHNS and CDR2 is SASEGT. DNA for the CDR3: TGTGCCAGCAGTGGGGACGCCGGGGGTATCTACGAGCAGTACTTC. Its protein is CASSGDAGGIYEQYF.

By share, this clonotype counts as medium-sized. The chain has TRBV5-1 and TRBJ2-1; 8 bases agree with TRBD1. Per the germline V gene, CDR1 is SGHRS and CDR2 is YFSETQ. The CDR3 loop spans 17 amino acids. J gave up 3 bases and V 3 bases, and 11 bases lay outside the gene matches. The CDR3 protein is CASSSSSTGTGYNEQFF. CDR3 DNA sequence: TGCGCCAGCAGCTCCTCAAGCACAGGGACAGGCTACAATGAGCAGTTCTTC.

This clonotype was seen repeatedly, ten times or more. CDR3 sequence (DNA): TGTGCCACCAGCAGAGATTTAAGGGAAAACACCATATATTTT. Its protein is CATSRDLRENTIYF. The chain links TRBV15 to TRBJ1-3; D is undetermined. V was shortened by 0 bases and J by 6 bases, with 9 bases between the two germline ends. Germline CDR1 LNHNV, CDR2 YYDKDF (reference sequence). CDR3 size: 14 residues.

The sample holds many counts of this clonotype. CDR3 in DNA: TGTGCCAGCAGCTTATTTGGGGGAGGCAAGTACAATGAGCAGTTCTTC. The encoded protein is CASSLFGGGKYNEQFF. The chain carries TRBV7-2 and TRBJ2-1; maybe TRBD2 (6 bases). The ends were cut back, 2 bases at V and 4 bases at J, with 15 bases in the middle. This CDR3 is built from 16 residues. The germline V gene encodes CDR1 SGHTA and CDR2 FQGNSA. The whole variable domain, remainder taken from reference TRBV7-2 and TRBJ2-1, is GAGVSQSPSNKVTEKGKDVELRCDPISGHTALYWYRQSLGQGLEFLIYFQGNSAPDKSGLPSDRFSAERTGGSVSTLTIQRTQQEDSAVYLCASSLFGGGKYNEQFFGPGTRLTVL.

Of note for this clonotype: At one end the junction does not follow the germline gene, possibly because of a read error. The gene calls are TRBV29-1 and TRBJ2-1; D may be TRBD1 (6 bases). There are 12 residues in the CDR3. Germline CDR1 SQVTM, CDR2 ANQGSEA. The CDR3 loop reads CSVDYRGYEQLF. CDR3 sequence (DNA): TGCAGCGTTGATTATAGGGGGTATGAGCAGCTCTTC.

This clonotype was detected ten times or more. This rearrangement joins TRBV29-1 to TRBJ2-3; TRBD2 matches 9 bases. The CDR3 is 14 amino acids. V was clipped by 4 bases and J by 4 bases; unmatched bases: 6. Germline loops: CDR1 SQVTM, CDR2 ANQGSEA. The CDR3 DNA reads as TGCAGCGTTGTGGATAGCGGGAGCGCAGATACGCAGTATTTT. Translation: CSVVDSGSADTQYF.

This clonotype was picked up many times. The chain combines TRBV3-1 with TRBJ1-5; TRBD1 matches 8 bases. This CDR3 is 15 amino acids long. Germline V gene data show CDR1 as LGHDT and CDR2 as YNNKEL (reference sequence). Trimming cost V 2 bases and J 7 bases; bases outside gene matches: 7. The CDR3 is CASSQSPGGGQPQHF. The CDR3 nucleotides read TGTGCCAGCAGCCAATCTCCAGGGGGCGGACAGCCCCAGCATTTT.

This clonotype was found many times. The chain has TRBV20-1 and TRBJ2-1; no firm D call. The CDR3 length is 10 residues. Germline lookup yields CDR1 DFQATT and CDR2 SNEGSKA (reference sequence). Trimming left V 2 bases short and J 10 bases short, with 6 bases between. The CDR3 is CSARRGEQFF. CDR3 nucleotide sequence: TGCAGTGCTAGACGTGGAGAGCAGTTCTTC.